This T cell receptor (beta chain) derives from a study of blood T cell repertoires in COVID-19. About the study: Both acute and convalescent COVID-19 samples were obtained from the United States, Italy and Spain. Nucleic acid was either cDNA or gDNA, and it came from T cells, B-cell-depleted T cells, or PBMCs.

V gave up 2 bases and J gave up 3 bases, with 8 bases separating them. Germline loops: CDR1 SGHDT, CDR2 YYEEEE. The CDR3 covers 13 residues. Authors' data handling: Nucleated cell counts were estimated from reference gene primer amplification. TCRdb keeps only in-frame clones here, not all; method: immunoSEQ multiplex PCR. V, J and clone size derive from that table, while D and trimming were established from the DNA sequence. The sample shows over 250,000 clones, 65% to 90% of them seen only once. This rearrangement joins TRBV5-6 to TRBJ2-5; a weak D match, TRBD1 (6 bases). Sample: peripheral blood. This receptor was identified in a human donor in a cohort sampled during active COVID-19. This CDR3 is CASSFSGEETQYF. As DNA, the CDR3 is TGTGCCAGCAGCTTTTCAGGGGAAGAGACCCAGTACTTC.